This TCR beta chain is from a study of cytomegalovirus exposure and HLA in healthy donors. Findings and limits, study-wide: A later analysis linked about 17,000 TCR beta sequences to HLA alleles at 0.05 false discovery rate. Earlier analysis yielded a pattern in which most TCR beta V segments were productive about 90% or about 30% of the time. Researchers had no immune exposure information except CMV serostatus available.

As to this clone: Its specificity is unknown.

Germline V CDR1 and CDR2: SNHLY, FYNNEI. Unmatched junction bases numbered 10, after V lost 6 bases and J lost 1 base. The CDR3 contains 16 residues. The PCR was carried out with 60 Vbeta primers and 13 Jbeta primers. Sequencing used immunoSEQ multiplex PCR; TCRdb keeps in-frame clones, though not all of them. The sample carries 150,000 to 200,000 clones, 87% recorded once. The sequencing sample was made of PBMCs. The J gene is TRBJ1-1, the V gene TRBV2, with 8 bases aligning to TRBD1. This TCR was recovered from a girl younger than two in good health and CMV-seronegative. The CDR3 sequence is CASSVIPDRGNTEAFF. The CDR3 bases are TGTGCCAGCAGCGTCATCCCCGACAGGGGGAACACTGAAGCTTTCTTT.